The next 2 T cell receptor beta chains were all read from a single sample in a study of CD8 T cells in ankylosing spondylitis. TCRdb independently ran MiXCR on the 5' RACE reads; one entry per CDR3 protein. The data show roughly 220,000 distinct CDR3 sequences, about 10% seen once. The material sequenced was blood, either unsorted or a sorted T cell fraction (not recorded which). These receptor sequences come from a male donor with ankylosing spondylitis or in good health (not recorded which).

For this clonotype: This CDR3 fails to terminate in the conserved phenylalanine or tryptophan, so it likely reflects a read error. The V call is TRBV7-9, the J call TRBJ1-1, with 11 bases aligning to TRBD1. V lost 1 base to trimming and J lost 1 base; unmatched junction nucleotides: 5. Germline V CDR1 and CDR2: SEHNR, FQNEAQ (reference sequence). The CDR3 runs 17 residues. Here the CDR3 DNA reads TGTGCCAGCAGCTTAGGGACAGGGGGCGCGAGGAACACTGAAGCTTTCTAT. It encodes CASSLGTGGARNTEAFY.

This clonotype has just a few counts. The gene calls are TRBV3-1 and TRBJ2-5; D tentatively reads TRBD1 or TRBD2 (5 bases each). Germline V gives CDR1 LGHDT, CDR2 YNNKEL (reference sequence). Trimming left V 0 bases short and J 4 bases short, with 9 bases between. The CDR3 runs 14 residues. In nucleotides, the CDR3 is TGTGCCAGCAGCCAAGATTGGGGGAGAGAGACCCAGTACTTC. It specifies CASSQDWGRETQYF.